The 4 T cell receptor beta chains listed next were all sequenced from one sample in a study of graft-versus-host responses after intestinal transplantation. Sequenced by immunoSEQ multiplex PCR; TCRdb stores in-frame clones only, minus some. The sample lists tens of thousands of clones, 85% to 95% occurring once. No antigen has been identified for these receptors. The material was unstimulated CD8+ T cells sorted from spleen or lymph node cells, obtained before intestinal transplant. Every receptor here comes from a human donor who received an intestinal transplant.

The genes are TRBV7-6 and TRBJ2-5; 8 bases match TRBD1. The ends lost 7 bases at V and 5 bases at J; junction bases unmatched: 6. The CDR3 loop spans 13 amino acids. Looked up from germline, CDR1 is SGHVS and CDR2 is FNYEAQ. CDR3 coding DNA: TGTGCCAGCACTTCGGACAGGGTGGAGACCCAGTACTTC. It translates to CASTSDRVETQYF.

The chain carries TRBV7-2 and TRBJ2-5, with D perhaps TRBD2 (7 bases). With 5 bases removed from V and 5 bases from J, the gap between germline ends came to 18 bases. The length of the CDR3 is 15 residues. Germline CDR1 and CDR2: SGHTA and FQGNSA. The CDR3 protein is CASSPWGGRGETQYF. The CDR3 DNA reads as TGTGCCAGCAGCCCATGGGGGGGGCGAGGGGAGACCCAGTACTTC.

The chain is built from TRBV9 and TRBJ2-5; no clear D. Trimming removed 0 bases from V and 1 base from J, with 10 bases in between. The germline V gene encodes CDR1 SGDLS and CDR2 YYNGEE. The CDR3 extends over 15 amino acids. The chain's CDR3 is CASSVDGSIQETQYF. In DNA form, the CDR3 reads TGTGCCAGCAGCGTAGACGGCAGCATCCAAGAGACCCAGTACTTC.

This clone has a single count. The chain carries TRBV6-1 and TRBJ2-7, with a weak D call TRBD1 (5 bases). The germline V gene encodes CDR1 MNHNS and CDR2 SASEGT. Trimming cost V 7 bases and J 3 bases, with 10 bases left between them. The CDR3 is 12 amino acids. In DNA form, the CDR3 reads TGTGCCAGCACCCCAAGGGGCTACGAGCAGTACTTC. This translates into CASTPRGYEQYF.